This T cell receptor (beta chain) was recorded in a study of CD8+CD57+ T cells in acquired aplastic anemia. Study in general: Each DNA sample taken from sorted CD4+ and CD8+ cells came to about 3.2 ug on average. Study-level results: Comparison of patients with controls identified nearly 30 shared CD8+ CDR3 sequences. No significant difference in CD8+ Simpson's diversity was found between patients and controls.

The CDR3 has 15 amino acids. Trimming took 2 bases from V and 6 from J; bases not matched to a gene: 9. CDR1 is SGHRS, CDR2 YFSETQ, per germline. About this clonotype itself: Its target is unknown.

It was patients with CD8+CD57+ cell expansion by flow cytometry who were chosen for sequencing. Each patient gave a blood sample that was collected before any therapy had been received. For CDR3 and TCR beta VDJ profiling, genomic DNA was the template used. Using its own MiXCR run on the reads, TCRdb lists one record per CDR3 protein. The data show about 98,000 distinct CDR3 sequences, with about 63% seen just once and 60% to 80% held by the top ten. The rearrangement links TRBV5-1 to TRBJ1-2; 8 nucleotides line up with TRBD1. The specimen was sorted CD4+, CD8+, or CD8+CD57+ T cells (not recorded which) from PBMCs. The source of this sequence is a human donor with aplastic anemia. The CDR3 spells CASSLGDRGADGYTF. DNA of the CDR3: TGCGCCAGCAGCTTAGGAGACAGGGGAGCGGATGGCTACACCTTC.